This is a list of T cell receptor beta chains from one sample in a study of neoadjuvant nivolumab and ipilimumab in lung cancer. Here immunoSEQ multiplex PCR was the method, and the copy in TCRdb shows in-frame clones only, minus some. Among 8,500 to 10,000 clones listed, over 70% were seen once. Specimen: tumor tissue, collected after neoadjuvant nivolumab, alone or with ipilimumab, at or shortly before surgery. The receptors originated from an adult with non-small cell lung cancer. Both conserved end residues are trimmed from each CDR3. Each record gives: V gene, CDR3 length, CDR3 protein.

>TRBV7-3|12
ASSISGSEGEQF
>TRBV4-1|11
ASSHRTGNTQY
>TRBV9|12
ASSVSWDDGELF
>TRBV6-6|9
ASSDETEQF
>TRBV5-8|11
ATRGHNTGELF
>TRBV2|12
ASGFDQGNSPLH
>TRBV7-8|13
ASSLTIGSVYEQY
>TRBV5-1|14
ASSLEQVNWGTEAF
>TRBV27|11
ASRLRGTGELF
>TRBV4-1|13
ASSQRSPAGAGYT
>TRBV6-5|11
ASRMGLAGVAF
>TRBV19|15
ASSIDLSTGTGYGYT
>TRBV18|14
ASSPNPRVAKNIQY
>TRBV18|11
ASSPALHTEAF
>TRBV6-6|13
ASGKGSGTSGEQY
>TRBV6-6|14
ASSYSRASSYNEQF
>TRBV10-3|9
AISATNEQY
>TRBV19|12
ASSIDLQTGELF
>TRBV19|14
ASSIDFSGFNQPQH
>TRBV7-3|11
ASSLNRADGYT
>TRBV14|10
ASSQGRDSQY
>TRBV5-1|15
ASSLARVLIKLDTQY
>TRBV19|13
ASSMSAGSNQPQH
>TRBV7-8|13
ASSRTSGGSYEQY
>TRBV5-1|14
ASSVLANIDTGELF
>TRBV30|12
ACHRSDLNTEAF
>TRBV30|12
AWSVGVGNQPQH
>TRBV5-6|13
ASRSGTEANYGYT
>TRBV7-9|12
ASSYGTNYNEQF
>TRBV5-1|13
ASSLVGAVLSEQF
>TRBV14|12
ASSRSVSYNEQF
>TRBV18|14
ASSVAGGPSAGELF
>TRBV7-3|17
ASSLRQLTSTGNTGELF
>TRBV6-1|15
ASSEARTGGEGYEQY
>TRBV5-1|12
ASSPTLQGGAGY